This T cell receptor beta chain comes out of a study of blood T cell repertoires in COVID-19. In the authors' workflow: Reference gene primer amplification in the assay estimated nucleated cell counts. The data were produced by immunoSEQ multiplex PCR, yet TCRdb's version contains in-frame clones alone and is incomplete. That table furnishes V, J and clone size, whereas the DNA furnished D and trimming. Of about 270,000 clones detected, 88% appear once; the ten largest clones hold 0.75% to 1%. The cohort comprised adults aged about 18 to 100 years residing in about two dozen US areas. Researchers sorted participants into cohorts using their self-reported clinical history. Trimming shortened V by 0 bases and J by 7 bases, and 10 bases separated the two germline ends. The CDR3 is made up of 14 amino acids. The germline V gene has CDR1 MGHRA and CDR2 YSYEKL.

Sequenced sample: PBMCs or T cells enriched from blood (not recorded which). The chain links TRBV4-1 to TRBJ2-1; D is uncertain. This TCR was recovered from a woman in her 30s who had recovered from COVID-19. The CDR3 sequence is CASSQDPSINEQFF. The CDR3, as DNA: TGCGCCAGCAGCCAAGATCCTAGTATTAATGAGCAGTTCTTC.